This TCR beta chain was sequenced during a study of blood T cell repertoires in COVID-19. Study context: Specimens from acute and convalescent COVID-19 originated in the United States, Italy and Spain. In each case, the material was cDNA or gDNA derived from T cells, B-cell-depleted T cells, or PBMCs.

The CDR3 is 13 amino acids. Trimming left V 3 bases short and J 1 base short, with 6 bases between. The V gene's germline CDR1 is KGHDR and CDR2 SFDVKD. Per the authors' pipeline: It was from reference gene primer amplification that nucleated cell counts were estimated. Clones were sequenced by immunoSEQ multiplex PCR, and TCRdb holds only the in-frame ones, with some missing. The V and J calls and clone size come from that table; D and trimming were worked out from the DNA. The sample includes approximately 300,000 clones, more than 70% of them seen just once. The receptor was derived from a woman between 50 and 59 years old with acute or convalescent COVID-19. The chain is built from TRBV24-1 and TRBJ2-7; the D is unclear. Sequenced material: peripheral blood. The CDR3 bases are TGTGCCACCAGTGATCCGCAGTCCTACGAGCAGTACTTC. Its translation: CATSDPQSYEQYF.